The 6 T cell receptor beta chains listed next were all sequenced from one sample in a study of beta chain features in type 1 diabetes. All of the isolated RNA was reverse transcribed, so expressed TCRB transcripts were sequenced. The data were produced by immunoSEQ multiplex PCR, yet TCRdb's version contains in-frame clones alone and is incomplete. The data show 240,000 or so clones, 55% to 70% seen once. The sequenced sample consisted of naive CD4+ T cells from blood. The receptors were gathered from a man aged 25-45 years in good health.

This sequence joins TRBV6-5 and TRBJ2-3, with TRBD2 matching 8 bases. J was trimmed by 14 bases and V by 0 bases; bases with no gene match: 7. The CDR3 spans 13 residues. Germline V gene lookup returns CDR1 MNHEY and CDR2 SVGAGI. The CDR3 protein is CASSYSSSGAAYF. As DNA, the CDR3 is TGTGCCAGCAGTTACTCCAGTAGCGGGGCGGCGTATTTT.

This sequence joins TRBV29-1 and TRBJ2-3; D might be TRBD1 or TRBD2, each matching 5 bases. CDR1 is SQVTM and CDR2 is ANQGSEA in the germline V gene. The germline V and J ends were trimmed by 6 bases and 6 bases, with 19 bases remaining between them. This CDR3 comprises 14 residues. The CDR3 region is CSVWDRRPADTQYF. CDR3 nucleotides: TGCAGCGTCTGGGACCGAAGGCCGGCGGATACGCAGTATTTT.

The chain links TRBV29-1 to TRBJ1-1; perhaps TRBD1 as D (6 bases). Germline loops: CDR1 SQVTM, CDR2 ANQGSEA. The V end was cut by 5 bases, the J end by 0 bases, with 10 bases between. This CDR3 spans 13 amino acids. Here the CDR3 DNA reads TGCAGCGTTCGGGGGCGAGTGAACACTGAAGCTTTCTTT. This codes for CSVRGRVNTEAFF.

The chain has TRBV30 and TRBJ2-3; D might be TRBD1 (5 bases). CDR3 size: 13 residues. V gave up 5 bases and J gave up 3 bases, with 12 bases separating them. The germline V gene has CDR1 GTSNPN and CDR2 SVGIG (reference sequence). In DNA form, the CDR3 reads TGTGCCTGGTCGAACAGGCCAACAGATACGCAGTATTTT. Translating gives CAWSNRPTDTQYF.

The CDR3 coding sequence is TGTGCCTGGATTTCGTCCTACGAGCAGTACTTC. Residues: CAWISSYEQYF. The gene calls are TRBV30 and TRBJ2-7; D ambiguous. The CDR3 has 11 amino acids. Trimming left V 4 bases short and J 1 base short, with 5 bases between. CDR1 and CDR2 from the germline V gene are GTSNPN and SVGIG (reference sequence).

The V gene is TRBV5-4, the J gene TRBJ2-3; D not resolved. Germline CDR1 reads SGHNT; CDR2 reads YYREEE (reference sequence). CDR3 length: 14 residues. Trimming shortened V by 4 bases and J by 2 bases, and 11 bases separated the two germline ends. CDR3 bases: TGTGCCAGCAGCCCTCAAAGCAACACAGATACGCAGTATTTT. Its protein is CASSPQSNTDTQYF.